This is a list of T cell receptor beta chains from one sample in a study of Ad26.COV2.S vaccination and SARS-CoV-2 variants. TCRdb keeps only in-frame clones here, not all; method: immunoSEQ multiplex PCR. The sample lists around 450,000 clones, approximately 87% seen once, with approximately 4% in the top ten. Material: peripheral blood, obtained in a trial of Ad26.COV2.S vaccine versus placebo. Source of these receptors: a person between 18 and 65 years old who received the Ad26.COV2.S COVID-19 vaccine or a placebo. CDR3s include the opening cysteine and the closing phenylalanine or tryptophan. Fields, in order: J gene, V gene, D gene, clone size, CDR3 DNA, CDR3 protein. The D gene is left open where the match is weak. Only some rows state a clone size, as once, few, many or a class for expanded clones.

TRBJ2-7	TRBV7-2	.	.	TGTGCCAGCAGCTTAGGCTCTTACGAGCAGTACTTC	CASSLGSYEQYF
TRBJ1-2	TRBV3-1/TRBV3-2	.	.	TGTGCCAGCAGCCAAGCGGATTCAGAGGGGAACTATGGCTACACCTTC	CASSQADSEGNYGYTF
TRBJ2-5	TRBV5-1	.	.	TGCGCCAGCAGCTTGGTGGTTCAAGAGACCCAGTACTTC	CASSLVVQETQYF
TRBJ2-7	TRBV28	TRBD1	once	TGTGCCAGCAGTACACAGGGGCACTACGAGCAGTACTTC	CASSTQGHYEQYF
TRBJ2-7	TRBV19	TRBD1	.	TGTGCCAGTAGTCCAAGGACAGGGGGCCTCTACGAGCAGTACTTC	CASSPRTGGLYEQYF
TRBJ2-5	TRBV7-3	.	.	TGTGCCAGCAGCTTAAATGGCGGGCGGGAGACCCAGTACTTC	CASSLNGGRETQYF
TRBJ2-6	TRBV15	.	.	TGTGCCACCAGCAGAGATCCGGGAACCGGGGCCAACGTCCTGACTTTC	CATSRDPGTGANVLTF
TRBJ2-7	TRBV4-3	.	.	TGCGCCAGCAGCCAATTTGGCGGGTGGTCCCCAGAGGTTCACGAGCAGTACTTC	CASSQFGGWSPEVHEQYF
TRBJ2-7	TRBV15	.	.	TGTGCCACCAGCAGAGGAGTGAGGGTACAGGGAATCCACGAGCAGTACTTC	CATSRGVRVQGIHEQYF
TRBJ2-6	TRBV19	.	.	TGTGCCAGTAGACTAGGGGGCTCTGGGGCCAACGTCCTGACTTTC	CASRLGGSGANVLTF
TRBJ2-7	TRBV30	.	.	TGTGCCTGGAGTGTGGCGGTGAACCCCTACGAGCAGTACTTC	CAWSVAVNPYEQYF
TRBJ1-6	TRBV7-2	.	once	TGTGCCAGCAGCCCCCTCGGGGGGATTAATTCACCCCTCCACTTT	CASSPLGGINSPLHF
TRBJ1-2	TRBV5-6	.	.	TGTGCCAGCAGCTTGGGGGGGACGGAGATCTATGGCTACACCTTC	CASSLGGTEIYGYTF
TRBJ2-2	TRBV15	TRBD1	.	TGTGCCACCTCGCAGGGGGCAAACACCGGGGAGCTGTTTTTT	CATSQGANTGELFF
TRBJ1-4	TRBV4-1	.	once	TGCGCCAGCAGCCAAGAGGGGGGGAGGGAAAAACTGTTTTTT	CASSQEGGREKLFF
TRBJ1-2	TRBV6-2/TRBV6-3	.	.	TGTGCCAGCAGCCCACGAATTAGACAGATTCGCACCTATGGCTACACCTTC	CASSPRIRQIRTYGYTF
TRBJ1-1	TRBV6-5	TRBD1	.	TGTGCCAGCAGAATACAGGGGTTCACTGAAGCTTTCTTT	CASRIQGFTEAFF
TRBJ2-1	TRBV19	.	.	TGTGCCAGTAGTTTCGGGTTCGACAATGAGCAGTTCTTC	CASSFGFDNEQFF
TRBJ1-1	TRBV25-1	.	few	TGTGCCAGCAGAGAGAACACTGAAGCTTTCTTT	CASRENTEAFF
TRBJ2-3	TRBV5-5	TRBD2	.	TGTGCCAGCAGCTCTCGAGCGGGGCGGGCGACAGATACGCAGTATTTT	CASSSRAGRATDTQYF
TRBJ2-7	TRBV5-1	.	.	TGCGCCAGCAGCCCCCCCCTCGGGCATGAGTACTTC	CASSPPLGHEYF
TRBJ2-3	TRBV4-1	TRBD2	.	TGCGCCAGCAGCCAAGGGGCTAGCGGGGGGGCGAGGGATACGCAGTATTTT	CASSQGASGGARDTQYF
TRBJ2-5	TRBV12-5	TRBD1	.	TGTGCTAGTGCTTCCGGACAGGGCCCCCAAGAGACCCAGTACTTC	CASASGQGPQETQYF
TRBJ1-1	TRBV7-6	.	.	TGTGCCAGCAGCCCCAAGGGGGGCAAGAACACTGAAGCTTTCTTT	CASSPKGGKNTEAFF
TRBJ2-7	TRBV11-1	.	.	TGTGCCAGCAGCTCCTCCCCCTACGAGCAGTACTTC	CASSSSPYEQYF
TRBJ2-2	TRBV19	.	.	TGTGCCAGTAGTATAGTGGCACGCACCGGGGAGCTGTTTTTT	CASSIVARTGELFF
TRBJ1-5	TRBV6-1	.	.	TGTGCCAGCAGTGAGGGAGTGAGCTATCAGCCCCAGCATTTT	CASSEGVSYQPQHF
TRBJ2-3	TRBV5-1	TRBD2	.	TGCGCCAGCAGCTTGTTAACCGGGGGGGCCTTAGATACGCAGTATTTT	CASSLLTGGALDTQYF
TRBJ1-2	TRBV7-6	TRBD1	.	TGTGCCAGCAGCTTAGAGGAGGGGGCGGGCTATGGCTACACCTTC	CASSLEEGAGYGYTF
TRBJ1-2	TRBV28	TRBD1	.	TGTGCCAGCAGTTTAGGGCCCGGACAGGGTGGAAACTATGGCTACACCTTC	CASSLGPGQGGNYGYTF
TRBJ1-6	TRBV7-9	.	.	TGTGCCAGCAGCCAATCCCCGGGGGGAAGAGGTTCACCCCTCCACTTT	CASSQSPGGRGSPLHF
TRBJ2-5	TRBV14	.	.	TGTGCCAGCAGCCAAGATCGAAAAGGTCAGGAGACCCAGTACTTC	CASSQDRKGQETQYF
TRBJ1-4	TRBV28	.	.	TGTGCCAGCAGCCGCCTGAGAGCCGTAGGTGAAAAACTGTTTTTT	CASSRLRAVGEKLFF
TRBJ2-1	TRBV24-1	.	few	TGTGCCACCAGTGATAGGGGGTTTAGTGATGAGCAGTTCTTC	CATSDRGFSDEQFF
TRBJ2-7	TRBV28	.	.	TGTGCCAGCATTGGCCCCCCCCCATTATACGAGCAGTACTTC	CASIGPPPLYEQYF
TRBJ1-2	TRBV5-4	.	.	TGTGCCAGCAACCAAGGGCCTTCCCGGGCGGTATTC	CASNQGPSRAVF
TRBJ2-5	TRBV12-2	.	.	TGTGCAAGTCGCTTAGAGCAGGGCGGGGGTCGCCAAGAGACCCAGTACTTC	CASRLEQGGGRQETQYF
TRBJ1-2	TRBV4-2	TRBD1	.	TGTGCCAGCAGCCAAGACCGAGGACAGGGCAATGGCTACACCTTC	CASSQDRGQGNGYTF
TRBJ1-1	TRBV5-6	TRBD1	.	TGTGCCAGCAGGGGACAGGCCTTGAACACTGAAGCTTTCTTT	CASRGQALNTEAFF
TRBJ1-5	TRBV15	TRBD1	.	TGTGCCACCAGCGCGGGACAGGGTCATCAGCCCCAGCATTTT	CATSAGQGHQPQHF
TRBJ1-4	TRBV10-3	.	once	TGTGCCATCGGCGAGGCAACTAATGAAAAACTGTTTTTT	CAIGEATNEKLFF
TRBJ2-3	TRBV7-2	.	.	TGTGCCAGCAGCTTCGGCGGGGTTAGCACAGATACGCAGTATTTT	CASSFGGVSTDTQYF
TRBJ1-2	TRBV4-1	.	once	TGCGCCAGCAGCCAAGATATTTCGACGGCTAACTATGGCTACACCTTC	CASSQDISTANYGYTF
TRBJ1-2	TRBV6-2/TRBV6-3	.	.	TGTGCCAGCAGCCCCATCCCAGGGGACGATGGCTACACCTTC	CASSPIPGDDGYTF
TRBJ1-3	TRBV6-1	.	.	TGTGCCAGCAGTGAAGCCCACAGGGCTTCGACCACCATATATTTT	CASSEAHRASTTIYF